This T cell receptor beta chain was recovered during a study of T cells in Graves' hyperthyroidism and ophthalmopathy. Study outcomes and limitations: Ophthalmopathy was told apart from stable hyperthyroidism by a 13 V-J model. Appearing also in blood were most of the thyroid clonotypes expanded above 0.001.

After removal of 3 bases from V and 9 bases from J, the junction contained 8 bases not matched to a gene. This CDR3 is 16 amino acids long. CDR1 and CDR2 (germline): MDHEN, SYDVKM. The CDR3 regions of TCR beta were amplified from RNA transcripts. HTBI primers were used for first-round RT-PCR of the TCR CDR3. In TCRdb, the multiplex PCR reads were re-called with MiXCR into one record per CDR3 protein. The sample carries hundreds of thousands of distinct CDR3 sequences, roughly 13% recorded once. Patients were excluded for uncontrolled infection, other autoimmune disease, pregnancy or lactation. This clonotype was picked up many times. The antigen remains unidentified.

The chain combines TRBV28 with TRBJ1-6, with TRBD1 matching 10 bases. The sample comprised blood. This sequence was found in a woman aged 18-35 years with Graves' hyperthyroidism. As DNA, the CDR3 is TGTGCCAGCAGTTTTGATTGGACAGGGGGTCGTTCACCCCTCCACTTT. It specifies CASSFDWTGGRSPLHF.